This TCR beta chain was obtained from a study of human thymus T cells. With regard to this clone: Its antigen is as yet unknown.

The V and J ends lost 3 bases and 3 bases respectively, with 10 bases between them. The germline V gene has CDR1 SGHKS and CDR2 YYEKEE (reference sequence). The CDR3 loop spans 13 amino acids. Overall study results and limits: Among unrelated individuals, related research reported thymic repertoires that overlapped highly.

Thymic tissue was derived from resections collected during corrective heart surgery. Clones were sequenced by immunoSEQ multiplex PCR, and TCRdb holds only the in-frame ones, with some missing. In the table there are approximately 70,000 clones, roughly 95% of which are singletons. The gene calls are TRBV5-5 and TRBJ2-7; D possibly corresponds to TRBD2 (5 bases). The clonotype originates from a girl under two years old with a congenital heart defect but otherwise immunologically healthy. Sequencing was performed on thymus tissue. The CDR3 DNA reads TGTGCCAGCAGCTCCGGGATCGACTACGAGCAGTACTTC. Its protein is CASSSGIDYEQYF.